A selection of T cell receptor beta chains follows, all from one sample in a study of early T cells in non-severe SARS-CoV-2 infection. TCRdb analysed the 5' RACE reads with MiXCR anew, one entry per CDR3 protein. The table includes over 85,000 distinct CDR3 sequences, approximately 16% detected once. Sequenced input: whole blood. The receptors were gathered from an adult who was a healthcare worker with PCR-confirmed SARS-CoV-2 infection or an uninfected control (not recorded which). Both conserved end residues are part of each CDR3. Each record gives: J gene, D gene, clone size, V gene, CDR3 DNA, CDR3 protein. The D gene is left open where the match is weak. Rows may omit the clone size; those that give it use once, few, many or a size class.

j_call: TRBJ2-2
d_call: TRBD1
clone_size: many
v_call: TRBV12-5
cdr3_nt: TGTGCTAGTGGTTTTCCGAGACAGGGGGTGACCGGGGAGCTGTTTTTT
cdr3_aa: CASGFPRQGVTGELFF

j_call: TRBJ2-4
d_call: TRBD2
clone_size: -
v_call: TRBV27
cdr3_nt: TGTGCCAGCAAACTTGCGGGACTAGCGGGAGGAATGCACATTCAGTACTTC
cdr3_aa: CASKLAGLAGGMHIQYF

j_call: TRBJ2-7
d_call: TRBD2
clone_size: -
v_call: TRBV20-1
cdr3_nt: TGCAGTGCTAGTAGCGGGCGAGGATACGAGCAGTACTTC
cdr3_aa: CSASSGRGYEQYF

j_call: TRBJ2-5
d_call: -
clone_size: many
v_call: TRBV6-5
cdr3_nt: TGTGCCAGCAGTACAGGACTCTCCCCAAACCAAGAGACCCAGTACTTC
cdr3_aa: CASSTGLSPNQETQYF

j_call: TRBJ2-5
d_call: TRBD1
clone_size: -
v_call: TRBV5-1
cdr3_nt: TGCGCCAGCAGCTTGGCGGGGACAGTCCAAGAGACCCAGTACTTC
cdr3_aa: CASSLAGTVQETQYF

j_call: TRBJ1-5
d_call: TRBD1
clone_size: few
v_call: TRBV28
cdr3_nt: TGTGCCAGCTTGGGACAGAATAATCAGCCCCAGCATTTT
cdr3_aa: CASLGQNNQPQHF

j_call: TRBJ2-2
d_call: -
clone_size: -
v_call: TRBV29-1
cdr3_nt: TGCAGCTCCATAAGTCCGAACACCGGGGAGCTGTTTTTT
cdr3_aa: CSSISPNTGELFF

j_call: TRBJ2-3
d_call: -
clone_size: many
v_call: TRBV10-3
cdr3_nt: TGTGCCACTCTTGATTCATTCGCGGAGCGTGATACGCAGTATTTT
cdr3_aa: CATLDSFAERDTQYF

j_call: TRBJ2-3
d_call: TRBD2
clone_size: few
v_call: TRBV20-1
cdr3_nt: TGCAGTCCCGCCGGGACTAGCGGGAGAAGTACGCAGTATTTT
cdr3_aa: CSPAGTSGRSTQYF

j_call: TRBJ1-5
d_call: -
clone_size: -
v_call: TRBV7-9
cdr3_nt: TGTGCCAGCAGCCCAGGATCAGCCGGGACCGACGACCTTAGCAATCAGCCCCAGCATTTT
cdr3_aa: CASSPGSAGTDDLSNQPQHF

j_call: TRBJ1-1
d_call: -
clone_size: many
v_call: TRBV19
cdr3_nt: TGTGCCAGTAGTAATCGGGGTCGGCACACTGAAGCTTTCTTT
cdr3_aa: CASSNRGRHTEAFF

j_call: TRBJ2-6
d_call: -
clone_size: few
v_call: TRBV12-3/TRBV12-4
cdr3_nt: TGTGCCAGCAGGGGGGACGGCTCTGGGGCCAACGTCCTGACTTTC
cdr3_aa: CASRGDGSGANVLTF

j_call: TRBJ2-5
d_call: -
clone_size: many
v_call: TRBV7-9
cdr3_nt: TGTGCCAGCACCCCTGAAGGGGCCCGCGGAGAGACCCAGTACTTC
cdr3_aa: CASTPEGARGETQYF

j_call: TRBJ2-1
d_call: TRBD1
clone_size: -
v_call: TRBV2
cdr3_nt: TGTGCCAGCAGCACGCAGGGGGCGTCCTACAATGAGCAGTTCTTC
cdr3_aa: CASSTQGASYNEQFF

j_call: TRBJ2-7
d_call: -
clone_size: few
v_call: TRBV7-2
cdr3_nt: TGTGCCAGCAGCTCGCCTTTGTACGAGCAGTACTTC
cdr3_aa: CASSSPLYEQYF

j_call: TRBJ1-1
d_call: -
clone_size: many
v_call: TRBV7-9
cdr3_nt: TGTGCCAGCAGCCCCCCGATCACTGAAGCTTTCTTT
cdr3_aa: CASSPPITEAFF

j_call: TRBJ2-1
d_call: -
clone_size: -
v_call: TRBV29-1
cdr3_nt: TGCAGCGCCCGGACACCTACCTACAATGAGCAGTTCTTC
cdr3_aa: CSARTPTYNEQFF

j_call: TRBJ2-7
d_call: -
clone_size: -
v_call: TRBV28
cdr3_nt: TGTGCCAGTAACCTAGTGGCCTACGAGCAGTACTTC
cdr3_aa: CASNLVAYEQYF

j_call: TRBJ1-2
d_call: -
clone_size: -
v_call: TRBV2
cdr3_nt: TGTGCCAGCAGTGAGGAGTCATCTGACTATGGCTACACCTTC
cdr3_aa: CASSEESSDYGYTF